Detailed here is one T cell receptor beta chain. All trial patients relapsed after autologous stem cell transplantation. The data derive from a study of PD-1 blockade in classical Hodgkin lymphoma. TCRdb's copy holds only in-frame clones and misses some; the assay was immunoSEQ multiplex PCR. The table shows over 10,000 clones, with around 80% occurring only once. This clonotype was obtained from a human donor with classical Hodgkin lymphoma. This sample comprised peripheral blood mononuclear cells (PBMCs), obtained at baseline.

The CDR3 spells CASSQVLEKLFF. In DNA, the CDR3 is TGCGCCAGCAGCCAAGTCCTAGAAAAACTGTTTTTT. The gene calls are TRBV4-1 and TRBJ1-4; no clear D. The CDR3 sequence is 12 residues long. Germline CDR1 is MGHRA and CDR2 is YSYEKL. V shed 1 base and J shed 8 bases, with 5 bases lying between them.